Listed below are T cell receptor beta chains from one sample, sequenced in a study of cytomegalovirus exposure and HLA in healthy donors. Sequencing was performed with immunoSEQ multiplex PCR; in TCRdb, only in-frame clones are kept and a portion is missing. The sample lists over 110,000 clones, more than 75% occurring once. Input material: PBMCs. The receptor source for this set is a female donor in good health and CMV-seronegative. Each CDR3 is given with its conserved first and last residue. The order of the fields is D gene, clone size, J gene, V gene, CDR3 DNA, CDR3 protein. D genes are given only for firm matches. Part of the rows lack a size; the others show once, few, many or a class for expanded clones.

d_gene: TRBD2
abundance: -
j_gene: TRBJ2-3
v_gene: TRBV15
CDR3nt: TGTGCCACCAGCAGAGGCGGGGGGGACACAGATACGCAGTATTTT
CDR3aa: CATSRGGGDTDTQYF

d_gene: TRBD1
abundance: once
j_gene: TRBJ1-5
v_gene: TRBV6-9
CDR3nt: TGTGCCACGCCGGACAGGGAGACGGAAGGCAATCAGCCCCAGCATTTT
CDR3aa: CATPDRETEGNQPQHF

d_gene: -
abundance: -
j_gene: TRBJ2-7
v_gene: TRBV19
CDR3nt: TGTGCCAGTAGTATAGAGGCGGGACAGTCCTACGAGCAGTACTTC
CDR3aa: CASSIEAGQSYEQYF

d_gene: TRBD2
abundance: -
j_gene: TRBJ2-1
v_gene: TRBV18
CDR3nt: TGTGCCAGCTCACCCACACTAGCGGGAGTGGGCGATGAGCAGTTCTTC
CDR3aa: CASSPTLAGVGDEQFF

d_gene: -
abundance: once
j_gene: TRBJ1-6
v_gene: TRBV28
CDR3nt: TGTGCCAGCAGTCCCCTCTCCTATAATTCACCCCTCCACTTT
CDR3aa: CASSPLSYNSPLHF

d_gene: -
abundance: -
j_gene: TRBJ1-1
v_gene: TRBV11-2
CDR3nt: TGTGCCAGCAGCTTACTTAGTATGAACACTGAAGCTTTCTTT
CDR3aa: CASSLLSMNTEAFF

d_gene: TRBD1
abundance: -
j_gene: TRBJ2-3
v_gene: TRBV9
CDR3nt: TGTGCCAGCAGCTCATGGGACAGGGGCCGAACAGATACGCAGTATTTT
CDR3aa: CASSSWDRGRTDTQYF

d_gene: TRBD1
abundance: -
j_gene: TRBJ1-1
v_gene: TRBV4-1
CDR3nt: TGCGCCAGCAGCCGTAAACCGGGACAGAAGACTGAAGCTTTCTTT
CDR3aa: CASSRKPGQKTEAFF

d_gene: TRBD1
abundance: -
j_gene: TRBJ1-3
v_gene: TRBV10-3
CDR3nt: TGTGCCATCAGTGAAGGGGGCGGCAACACCATATATTTT
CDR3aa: CAISEGGGNTIYF

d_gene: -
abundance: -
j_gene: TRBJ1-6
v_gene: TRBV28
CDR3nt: TGTGCCAGCAGTTTGGGGCAGGGAAGGAATTCACCCCTCCACTTT
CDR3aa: CASSLGQGRNSPLHF

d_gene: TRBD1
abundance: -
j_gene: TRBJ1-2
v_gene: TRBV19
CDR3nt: TGTGCCAGTAGTTCAGGGGGCGATTATGGCTACACCTTC
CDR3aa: CASSSGGDYGYTF

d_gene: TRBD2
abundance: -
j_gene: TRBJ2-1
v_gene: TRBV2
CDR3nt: TGTGCCAGCAAGGCGGGAGGGCCGCATGAGCAGTTCTTC
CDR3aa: CASKAGGPHEQFF

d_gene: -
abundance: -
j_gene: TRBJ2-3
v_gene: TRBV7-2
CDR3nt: TGTGCCAGCAGCCTTAGCGTCCGACTTAGCACAGATACGCAGTATTTT
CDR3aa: CASSLSVRLSTDTQYF

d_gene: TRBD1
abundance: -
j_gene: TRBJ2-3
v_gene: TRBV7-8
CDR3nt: TGTGCCAGCAGCTTAGCGACAGGGGGAAGGGGCACAGATACGCAGTATTTT
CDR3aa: CASSLATGGRGTDTQYF

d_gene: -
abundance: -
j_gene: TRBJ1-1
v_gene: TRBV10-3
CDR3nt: TGTGCCATCAGTGAGAGCTGGGGGCCGAACACTGAAGCTTTCTTT
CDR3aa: CAISESWGPNTEAFF

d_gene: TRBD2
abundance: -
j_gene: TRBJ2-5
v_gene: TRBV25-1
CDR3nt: TGTGCCAGCAGTGAAAACCTCGGAGGGAGGGTAGAGACCCAGTACTTC
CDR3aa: CASSENLGGRVETQYF

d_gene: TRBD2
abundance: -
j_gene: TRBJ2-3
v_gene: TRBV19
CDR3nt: TGTGCCAGTAAAAGTAGCGGGAACACAGATACGCAGTATTTT
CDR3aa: CASKSSGNTDTQYF

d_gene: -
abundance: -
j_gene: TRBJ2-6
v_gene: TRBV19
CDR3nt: TGTGCCAGTAGTCCTCATAGGGAGACCGGGGCCAACGTCCTGACTTTC
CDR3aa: CASSPHRETGANVLTF

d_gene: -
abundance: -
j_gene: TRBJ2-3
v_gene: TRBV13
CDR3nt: TGTGCCAGCAGCTTAGCGCCCAGGTCCACAGATACGCAGTATTTT
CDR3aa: CASSLAPRSTDTQYF

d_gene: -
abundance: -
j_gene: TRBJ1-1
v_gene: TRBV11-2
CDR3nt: TGTGCCAGCAGCCCACCGGGACAACAGAACACTGAAGCTTTCTTT
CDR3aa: CASSPPGQQNTEAFF

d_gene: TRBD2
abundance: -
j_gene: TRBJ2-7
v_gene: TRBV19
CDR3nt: TGTGCCAGTAGTATTTGGGGTAGCGGGATTGCAACCTACGAGCAGTACTTC
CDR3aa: CASSIWGSGIATYEQYF

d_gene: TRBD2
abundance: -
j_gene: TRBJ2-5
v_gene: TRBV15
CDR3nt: TGTGCCACCAGCAGGGACGGGACTAGAGAAGAGACCCAGTACTTC
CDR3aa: CATSRDGTREETQYF

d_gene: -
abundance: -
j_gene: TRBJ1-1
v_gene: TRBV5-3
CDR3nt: TGTGCCAGAAGTTTCGGAGGTAGGCGTGAAGCTTTCTTT
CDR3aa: CARSFGGRREAFF

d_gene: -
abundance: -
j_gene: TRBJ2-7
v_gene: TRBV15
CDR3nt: TGTGCCACCAGTCAGGGGATCAACTACGAGCAGTACTTC
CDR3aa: CATSQGINYEQYF

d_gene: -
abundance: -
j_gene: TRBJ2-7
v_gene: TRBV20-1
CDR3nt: TGCAGTGCTCTTTCCCGCTACGAGCAGTACTTC
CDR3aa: CSALSRYEQYF

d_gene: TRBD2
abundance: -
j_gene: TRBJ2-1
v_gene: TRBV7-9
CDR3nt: TGTGCCAGCAGCTTAGGACTAGCGTACAATGAGCAGTTCTTC
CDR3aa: CASSLGLAYNEQFF

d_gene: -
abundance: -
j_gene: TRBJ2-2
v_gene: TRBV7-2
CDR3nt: TGTGCCAGCAGCTTAGTGGGGGCGCCCACCGGGGAGCTGTTTTTT
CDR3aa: CASSLVGAPTGELFF

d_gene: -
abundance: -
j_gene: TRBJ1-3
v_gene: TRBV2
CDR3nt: TGTGCCAGCAGTGCAGGGGTCGGAAACACCATATATTTT
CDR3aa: CASSAGVGNTIYF

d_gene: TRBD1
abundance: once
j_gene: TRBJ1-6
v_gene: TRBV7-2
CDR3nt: TGTGCCAGCAGCTTACGGACAGGGGATTCACCCCTCCACTTT
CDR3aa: CASSLRTGDSPLHF

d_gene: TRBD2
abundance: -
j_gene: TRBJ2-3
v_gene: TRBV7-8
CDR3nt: TGTGCCAGCAGACTAGCGGGCACAGATACGCAGTATTTT
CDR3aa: CASRLAGTDTQYF

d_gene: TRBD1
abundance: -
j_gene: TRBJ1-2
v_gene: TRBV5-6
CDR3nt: TGTGCCAGCAGCGCTCAGGGGGACGCTAACTATGGCTACACCTTC
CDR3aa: CASSAQGDANYGYTF

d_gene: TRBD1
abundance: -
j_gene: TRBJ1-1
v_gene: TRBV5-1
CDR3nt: TGCGCCAGCAGCTGGGACCCACGACAGGGGGGAAACACTGAAGCTTTCTTT
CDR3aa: CASSWDPRQGGNTEAFF

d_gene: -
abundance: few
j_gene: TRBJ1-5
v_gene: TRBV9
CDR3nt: TGTGCCAGCAGCGCGGGGGACCGCAATCAGCCCCAGCATTTT
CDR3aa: CASSAGDRNQPQHF

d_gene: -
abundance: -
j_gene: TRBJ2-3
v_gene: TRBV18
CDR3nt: TGTGCCAGCTCACCACCGACCACCGCGGCGAGAGATACGCAGTATTTT
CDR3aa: CASSPPTTAARDTQYF

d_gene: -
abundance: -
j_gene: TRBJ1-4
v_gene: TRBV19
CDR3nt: TGTGCCAGTAGTGTCCCGGGACACGTCGGTGAAAAACTGTTTTTT
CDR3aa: CASSVPGHVGEKLFF

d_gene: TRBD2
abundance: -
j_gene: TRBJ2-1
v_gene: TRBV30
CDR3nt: TGTGCCTGGAAGCGGGGGCGCAGCTCCTACAATGAGCAGTTCTTC
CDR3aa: CAWKRGRSSYNEQFF

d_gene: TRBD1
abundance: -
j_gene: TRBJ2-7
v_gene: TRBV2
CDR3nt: TGTGCCAGCAGACAGGGGAAGACCTACGAGCAGTACTTC
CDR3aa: CASRQGKTYEQYF

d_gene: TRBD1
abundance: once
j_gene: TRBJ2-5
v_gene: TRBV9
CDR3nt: TGTGCCAGCAGCTCAACAGGGGGCAGGGGGGAGACCCAGTACTTC
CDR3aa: CASSSTGGRGETQYF

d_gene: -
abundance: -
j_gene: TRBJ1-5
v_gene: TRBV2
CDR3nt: TGTGCCAGCAGTGTTAGCTCCGCGACGCCCCAGCATTTT
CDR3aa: CASSVSSATPQHF

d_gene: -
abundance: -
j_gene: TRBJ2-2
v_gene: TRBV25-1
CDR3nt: TGTGCCAGCAGGACTCCGAGCACCGGGGAGCTGTTTTTT
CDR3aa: CASRTPSTGELFF

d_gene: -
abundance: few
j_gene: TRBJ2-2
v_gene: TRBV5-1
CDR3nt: TGCGCCAGCAGCTTACTACGGGGGACCGGGGAGCTGTTTTTT
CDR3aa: CASSLLRGTGELFF

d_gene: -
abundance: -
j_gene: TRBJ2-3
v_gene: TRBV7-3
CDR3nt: TGTGCCAGCAGCCCATCAGGGGCCACAGATACGCAGTATTTT
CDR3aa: CASSPSGATDTQYF

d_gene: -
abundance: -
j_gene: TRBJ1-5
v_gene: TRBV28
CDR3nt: TGTGCCAGCAGTTTATTGGCGGATAGCAATCAGCCCCAGCATTTT
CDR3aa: CASSLLADSNQPQHF

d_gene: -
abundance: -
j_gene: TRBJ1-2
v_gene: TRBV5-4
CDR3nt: TGTGCCAGCAGCCCCGTGGGGAGGAACTATGGCTACACCTTC
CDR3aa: CASSPVGRNYGYTF

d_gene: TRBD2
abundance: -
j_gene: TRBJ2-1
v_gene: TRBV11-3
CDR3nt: TGTGCCAGCAGCAATCAGCGGGAAGGAACCTACAATGAGCAGTTCTTC
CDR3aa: CASSNQREGTYNEQFF

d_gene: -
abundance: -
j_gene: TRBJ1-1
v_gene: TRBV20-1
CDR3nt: TGCAGTGCAGACAGGATTACTGAAGCTTTCTTT
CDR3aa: CSADRITEAFF

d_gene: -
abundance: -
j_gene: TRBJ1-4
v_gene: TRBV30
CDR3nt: TGTGCCTGGACTGCCACAGGGCTAAATGAAAAACTGTTTTTT
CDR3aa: CAWTATGLNEKLFF

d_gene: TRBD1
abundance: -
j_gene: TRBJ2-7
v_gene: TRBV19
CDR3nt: TGTGCCAGTAGTATCCGACAGGGCAACGAGCAGTACTTC
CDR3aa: CASSIRQGNEQYF

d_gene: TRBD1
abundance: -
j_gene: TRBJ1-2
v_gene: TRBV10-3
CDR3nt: TGTGCCATCACTGGGGACAGGTGGAGAGGCTACACCTTC
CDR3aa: CAITGDRWRGYTF

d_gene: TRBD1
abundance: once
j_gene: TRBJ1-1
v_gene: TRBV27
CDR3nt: TGTGCCAGCAGTATAACAGGGGTAACTGAAGCTTTCTTT
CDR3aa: CASSITGVTEAFF

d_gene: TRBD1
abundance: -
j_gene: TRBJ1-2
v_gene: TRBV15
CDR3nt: TGTGCCACCAGCAGAAACCACAGGGGACCTGGGGGCTACACCTTC
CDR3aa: CATSRNHRGPGGYTF

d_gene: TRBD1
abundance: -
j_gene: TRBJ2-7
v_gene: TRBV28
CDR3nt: TGTGCCAGCAGTACCCCGGTGGGGACAGGGTTCGACGAGCAGTACTTC
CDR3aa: CASSTPVGTGFDEQYF

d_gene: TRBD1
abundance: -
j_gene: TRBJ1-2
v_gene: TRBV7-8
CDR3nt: TGTGCCAGCGCTACGGGGACAGCTAACTATGGCTACACCTTC
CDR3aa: CASATGTANYGYTF

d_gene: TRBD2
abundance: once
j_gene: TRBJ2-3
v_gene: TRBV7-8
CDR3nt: TGTGCCAGCAGCTTAGCGGGAGGGCCAACAGATACGCAGTATTTT
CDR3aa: CASSLAGGPTDTQYF

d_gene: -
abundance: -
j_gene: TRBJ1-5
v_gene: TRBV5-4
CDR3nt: TGTGCCAGCAGCATACAGGGTAGGAATCAGCCCCAGCATTTT
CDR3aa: CASSIQGRNQPQHF